This T cell receptor (beta chain) was documented in a study of beta chain features in type 1 diabetes. Study-level points and caveats: Shortening that was moderate but significant affected the TCRB CDR3s of Type 1 diabetes patients in all four CD4+ subsets.

This clone was found a few times. Its antigen is not known. Germline CDR1 SGHAT, CDR2 FQNNGV. The CDR3 sequence is 12 residues long. The V end lost 4 bases, the J end lost 3 bases, and 5 bases lay between the germline ends. Sequenced material consisted of expressed TCRB transcripts (all of the isolated RNA was reverse transcribed). The protocol was immunoSEQ multiplex PCR, while the TCRdb copy is restricted to in-frame clones and leaves out a portion. The sample consists of a few hundred thousand clones, 15% to 20% of them appearing once. The sequenced sample consisted of naive CD4+ T cells from blood. The chain has TRBV11-2 and TRBJ2-3; D not certain. The TCR sequence derives from a man under 40 with type 1 diabetes. CDR3 nucleotides: TGTGCCAGCAGCTCCGGGACAGATACGCAGTATTTT. Translation gives CASSSGTDTQYF.